These 11 T cell receptor beta chains originate from one sample sequenced in a study of CD8 T cells in Susac syndrome. Random hexamers served to reverse transcribe roughly 0.45 to 1 ug RNA. One entry per CDR3 protein results from TCRdb running MiXCR on the immunoSEQ multiplex PCR reads. The data show 180,000 or so distinct CDR3 sequences, with 90% to 95% seen just once and more than 0.12% held by the top ten. The sample was CD4+ T cells from PBMCs. Receptor source: a human donor in good health.

The chain has TRBV2 and TRBJ2-1, with 14 bases identical to TRBD2. J gave up 8 bases and V 10 bases, and 7 bases lay outside the gene matches. CDR1 and CDR2 (germline): SNHLY, FYNNEI. The CDR3 runs to 14 residues. CDR3 loop: CATRLAGGPDEQFF. The CDR3 coding sequence is TGTGCCACCAGACTAGCGGGGGGGCCGGATGAGCAGTTCTTC.

The chain's CDR3 is CASSNGALQETQYF. CDR3 in DNA: TGTGCCAGCTCTAACGGGGCACTTCAAGAGACCCAGTACTTC. J is TRBJ2-5 and V is TRBV9; D might be TRBD1 or TRBD2, each matching 5 bases. Trimming pared 7 bases from V and 2 bases from J, leaving 15 bases between. From germline, CDR1 is SGDLS and CDR2 YYNGEE. The CDR3 length is 14 residues. The whole variable domain, filled in from reference TRBV9 and TRBJ2-5, reads DSGVTQTPKHLITATGQRVTLRCSPRSGDLSVYWYQQSLDQGLQFLIQYYNGEERAKGNILERFSAQQFPDLHSELNLSSLELGDSALYFCASSNGALQETQYFGPGTRLLVL.

The V call is TRBV19, the J call TRBJ2-3, with 8 bases lining up with TRBD2. The ends lost 11 bases at V and 4 bases at J; junction bases unmatched: 11. Germline V gene lookup returns CDR1 LNHDA and CDR2 SQIVND (reference sequence). The CDR3 is 14 residues long. CDR3 amino acids: CASDDRGLADTQYF. CDR3 bases: TGTGCCTCCGACGATCGGGGACTAGCAGATACGCAGTATTTT.

V is TRBV15 and J is TRBJ1-1, with unresolved D. Trimming took off 1 base at V and 1 base at J, with 4 bases between the two ends. The germline V gene has CDR1 LNHNV and CDR2 YYDKDF (reference sequence). This CDR3 region has 13 residues. The chain's CDR3 is CATSRGGNTEAFF. The CDR3 DNA is TGTGCCACCAGCAGAGGGGGGAACACTGAAGCTTTCTTT.

The V and J genes are TRBV9 and TRBJ2-3; TRBD2 is a possible D gene (7 bases). Looked up from germline, CDR1 is SGDLS and CDR2 is YYNGEE. The CDR3 is 17 amino acids. Trimming stripped 4 bases from V and 1 base from J, with 19 bases between. CDR3 sequence (DNA): TGTGCCAGCAGCCCGCGGGGTGCGGGGGCCCGCACAGATACGCAGTATTTT. Residues: CASSPRGAGARTDTQYF.

The V and J genes are TRBV30 and TRBJ1-1, with 8 bases fitting TRBD1. Germline assignment: CDR1 GTSNPN and CDR2 SVGIG (reference sequence). This CDR3 spans 11 amino acids. V trimming: 6 bases; J trimming: 5 bases; junction bases outside the gene matches: 2. CDR3 DNA sequence: TGTGCCTGCCACAGGGGGACTGAAGCTTTCTTT. Its protein product is CACHRGTEAFF.

The CDR3 sequence: CASSRTGTHNEQFF. CDR3 DNA: TGTGCCAGCAGCCGGACAGGGACCCACAATGAGCAGTTCTTC. This chain connects TRBV13 to TRBJ2-1; TRBD1 agrees at 8 bases. V trimming: 5 bases; J trimming: 5 bases; junction bases outside the gene matches: 5. This CDR3 is built from 14 residues. CDR1 PRHDT and CDR2 FYEKMQ come from the germline V gene (reference sequence).

The J gene is TRBJ1-1, the V gene TRBV7-9, with 7 bases aligning to TRBD1. Trimming took 1 base from V and 5 from J; bases not matched to a gene: 16. CDR1 is SEHNR and CDR2 is FQNEAQ in the germline V gene (reference sequence). There are 18 residues in the CDR3. For the CDR3, the DNA is TGTGCCAGCAGCTTAGGGGGGGCCAGACAGGGCCGGAAGACTGAAGCTTTCTTT. Translated, it gives CASSLGGARQGRKTEAFF. Filled out from reference TRBV7-9 and TRBJ1-1, the complete variable domain reads DTGVSQNPRHKITKRGQNVTFRCDPISEHNRLYWYRQTLGQGPEFLTYFQNEAQLEKSRLLSDRFSAERPKGSFSTLEIQRTEQGDSAMYLCASSLGGARQGRKTEAFFGQGTRLTVV.

This rearrangement joins TRBV10-3 to TRBJ2-1; the match to TRBD1 covers 10 bases. CDR3 length: 14 amino acids. Germline lookup yields CDR1 ENHRY and CDR2 SYGVKD. After removal of 4 bases from V and 7 bases from J, the junction contained 4 bases not matched to a gene. The CDR3 sequence is CAISVGQGTNEQFF. CDR3 DNA: TGTGCCATCAGTGTGGGACAGGGGACAAATGAGCAGTTCTTC.

The J gene is TRBJ2-1, the V gene TRBV29-1; a weak D match, TRBD2 (6 bases). This CDR3 contains 15 residues. Germline CDR1 is SQVTM and CDR2 is ANQGSEA. V was pared by 5 bases and J by 1 base, with 15 bases between. Here the CDR3 reads CSVQWREKSYNEQFF. In DNA form, the CDR3 reads TGCAGCGTTCAGTGGCGGGAAAAGTCCTACAATGAGCAGTTCTTC.

The rearrangement uses TRBV20-1 and TRBJ2-1; TRBD2 aligns across 7 bases. V lost 1 base and J lost 2; bases outside the gene matches: 11. The CDR3 runs 17 residues. Germline V lookup: CDR1 DFQATT, CDR2 SNEGSKA (reference sequence). The DNA for the CDR3 is TGCAGTGCTAGAGGGAAAGGATCGGGGGGACCCTACAATGAGCAGTTCTTC. Encoded protein: CSARGKGSGGPYNEQFF.